This T cell receptor beta chain is drawn from a study of blood T cell repertoires in COVID-19. Under the authors' procedure: Reference gene primer amplification in the assay estimated nucleated cell counts. Clones were read by immunoSEQ multiplex PCR, and TCRdb kept only the in-frame ones, dropping some. V, J and clone size reflect that table, while D and trimming were determined from the DNA. The table shows almost 400,000 clones, with approximately 89% occurring only once. Losses at the gene ends were 7 bases for V and 3 bases for J; bases not matched to a gene: 7. The CDR3 length is 15 residues. CDR1 is LNHDA and CDR2 is SQIVND in the germline V gene (reference sequence). This clone was detected only once.

Sequencing used peripheral blood. The V and J genes are TRBV19 and TRBJ2-1, with TRBD2 matching over 9 bases. The receptor comes from a woman aged 60-75 years with COVID-19, enrolled during active disease. The CDR3 coding sequence is TGTGCCAGTAAGCTTAGCGGGGGCCGCTACAATGAGCAGTTCTTC. Translating it yields CASKLSGGRYNEQFF.